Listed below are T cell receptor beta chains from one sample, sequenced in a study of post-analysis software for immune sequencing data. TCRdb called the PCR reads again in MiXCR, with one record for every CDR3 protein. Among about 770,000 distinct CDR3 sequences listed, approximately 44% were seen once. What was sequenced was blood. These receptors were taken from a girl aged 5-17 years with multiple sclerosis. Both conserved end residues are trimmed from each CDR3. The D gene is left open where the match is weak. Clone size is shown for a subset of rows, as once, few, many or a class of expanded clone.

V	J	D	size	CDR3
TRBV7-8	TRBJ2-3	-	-	ASRPRGADTQY
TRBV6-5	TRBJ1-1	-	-	ASSLPPGKGTEAF
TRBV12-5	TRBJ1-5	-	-	ASGRGSPLNQPQH
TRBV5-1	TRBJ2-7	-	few	ASSQIPGRLDQY
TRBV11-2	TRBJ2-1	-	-	ASRSTRVNEQF
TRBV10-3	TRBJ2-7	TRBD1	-	AISGRGYGEQY
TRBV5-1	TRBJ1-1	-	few	ASSYGGTTEAF
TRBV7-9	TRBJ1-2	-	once	ASSAQSDSYGYT
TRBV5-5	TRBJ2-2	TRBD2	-	ASTLRLAASNTGELF
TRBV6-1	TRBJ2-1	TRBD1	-	ASSRDRVYNEQF
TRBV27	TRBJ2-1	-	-	ASSRTQLAHEQF
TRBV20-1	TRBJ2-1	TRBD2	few	SARSGGSYNEQF
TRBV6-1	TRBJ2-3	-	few	ASSDDREGVDTQY
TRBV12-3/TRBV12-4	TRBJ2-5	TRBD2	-	ASSLVGGGQETQY
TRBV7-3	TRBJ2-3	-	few	ASSHTGADTQY
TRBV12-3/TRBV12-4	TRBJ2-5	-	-	ASSRDVRETQY
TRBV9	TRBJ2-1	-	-	ASSGSGDEQF
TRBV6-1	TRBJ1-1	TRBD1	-	ASRNRGANTEAF
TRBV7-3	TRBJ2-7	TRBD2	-	ASSSRTSGRDGNEQY
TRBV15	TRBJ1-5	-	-	ATSRVRENQPQH
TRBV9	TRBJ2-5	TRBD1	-	ASSVRDRKETQY
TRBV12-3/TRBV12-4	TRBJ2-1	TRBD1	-	ASSPQGVSYNEQF
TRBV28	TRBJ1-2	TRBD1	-	ASDRQGGDYT
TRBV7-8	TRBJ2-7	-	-	ASSTNYYEQY
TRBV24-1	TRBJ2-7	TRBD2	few	ATRSSGSYEQY
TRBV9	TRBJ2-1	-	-	ASSVGAGAEADEQF
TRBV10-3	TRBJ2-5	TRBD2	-	AISKGLAGEETQY
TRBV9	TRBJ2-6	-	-	ASREPGANVLT
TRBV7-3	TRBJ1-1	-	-	ASSSSAGDAEAF
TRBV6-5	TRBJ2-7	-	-	ASSYGKRPYEQY
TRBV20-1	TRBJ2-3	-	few	SAELSSRTDTQY
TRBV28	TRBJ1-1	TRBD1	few	ASSLMGTGKAF
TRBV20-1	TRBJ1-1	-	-	SAFTGTETRMNTEAF
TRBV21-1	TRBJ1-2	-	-	ASSLTLLGANYGYT
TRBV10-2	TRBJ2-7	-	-	ASGKTGLSYEQY
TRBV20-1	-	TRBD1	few	SAAPTGTGLNEQY
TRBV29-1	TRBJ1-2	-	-	SVEWAGANYGYT
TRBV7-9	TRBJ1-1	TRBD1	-	ASSSTGQRNTEAF
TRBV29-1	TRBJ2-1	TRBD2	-	SVVLAGMYEQF
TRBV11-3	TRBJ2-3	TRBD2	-	ASSPGTSGTTQY
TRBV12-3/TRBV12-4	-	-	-	ASSLMGRWYEQY
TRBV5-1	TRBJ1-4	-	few	ASSLKGDEKLF